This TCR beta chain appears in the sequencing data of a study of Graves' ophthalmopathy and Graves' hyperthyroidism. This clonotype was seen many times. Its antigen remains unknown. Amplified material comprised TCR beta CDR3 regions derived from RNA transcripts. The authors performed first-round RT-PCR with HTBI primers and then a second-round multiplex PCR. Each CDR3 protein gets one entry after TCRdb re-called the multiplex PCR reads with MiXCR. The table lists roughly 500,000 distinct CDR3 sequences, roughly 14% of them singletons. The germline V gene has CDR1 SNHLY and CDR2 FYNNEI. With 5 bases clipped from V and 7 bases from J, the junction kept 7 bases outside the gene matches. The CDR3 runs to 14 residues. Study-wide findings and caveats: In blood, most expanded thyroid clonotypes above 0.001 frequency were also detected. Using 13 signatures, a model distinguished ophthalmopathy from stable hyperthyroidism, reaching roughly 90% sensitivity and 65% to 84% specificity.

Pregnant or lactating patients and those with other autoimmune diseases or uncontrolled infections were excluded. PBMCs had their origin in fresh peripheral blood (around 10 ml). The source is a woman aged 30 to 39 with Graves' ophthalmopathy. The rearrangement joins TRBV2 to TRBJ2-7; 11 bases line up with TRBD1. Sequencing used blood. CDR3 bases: TGTGCCAGCAGTAACGGACAGGGGGCAGGGGAGCAGTACTTC. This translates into CASSNGQGAGEQYF.